The 29 T cell receptor beta chains below come from one sample, sequenced in a study of shared clonotypes between healthy human individuals. Repertoires were generated with immunoSEQ multiplex PCR, while TCRdb's copy carries only in-frame clones and drops some. The sample records some 470,000 clones, about three quarters being singletons. Sequencing was performed on PBMCs. The receptors were gathered from a woman aged 40 to 50 in good health. Some clones in this sample may be carry-over from other donors' samples.

V gene TRBV7-2 combines with J gene TRBJ2-5; D perhaps matches TRBD1 (5 bases). Germline values: CDR1 SGHTA, CDR2 FQGNSA. V was cut by 0 bases and J by 1 base, with 12 bases left in between. The CDR3 is made up of 16 amino acids. The CDR3 loop is CTSSLAPGHPQETQYF. The DNA of the CDR3 is TGTACCAGCAGCTTAGCGCCTGGACACCCCCAAGAGACCCAGTACTTC.

The CDR3 reads CATTRARAGQGTDTQYF. The CDR3 coding sequence is TGTGCCACCACGCGTGCTCGGGCCGGACAAGGCACAGATACGCAGTATTTT. The chain has TRBV10-3 and TRBJ2-3, with D perhaps TRBD1 (5 bases). The V gene's germline CDR1 is ENHRY and CDR2 SYGVKD. With 10 bases removed from V and 1 base from J, the gap between germline ends came to 24 bases. CDR3 length: 17 amino acids.

The chain combines TRBV4-1 with TRBJ1-4; TRBD1 aligns across 7 bases. The CDR3 is 14 residues long. V trimming: 4 bases; J trimming: 5 bases; junction bases outside the gene matches: 4. Germline V gene data show CDR1 as MGHRA and CDR2 as YSYEKL. The CDR3 protein is CASSRWDRNEKLFF. The DNA of the CDR3 is TGCGCCAGCAGCCGGTGGGACAGAAATGAAAAACTGTTTTTT.

The V call is TRBV7-9, the J call TRBJ2-1, with 13 bases that match TRBD2. Germline V gene lookup returns CDR1 SEHNR and CDR2 FQNEAQ (reference sequence). The CDR3 is 18 amino acids. After removal of 1 base from V and 0 bases from J, the junction contained 3 bases not matched to a gene. DNA of the CDR3: TGTGCCAGCAGCTTAGGACTAGCGGGAGGTGGCTCCTACAATGAGCAGTTCTTC. The encoded protein is CASSLGLAGGGSYNEQFF.

This clone was detected only a few times. The rearrangement links TRBV30 to TRBJ1-2; D possibly corresponds to TRBD1 (5 bases). CDR3 length: 13 residues. Germline V gives CDR1 GTSNPN, CDR2 SVGIG (reference sequence). The V end was cut by 2 bases, the J end by 2 bases, with 9 bases between. This CDR3 reads CAWSPQGNYGYTF. DNA for the CDR3: TGTGCCTGGAGTCCTCAGGGAAACTATGGCTACACCTTC.

The gene calls are TRBV28 and TRBJ1-5, with D perhaps matching TRBD1 (6 bases). Between the trimmed V and J ends, which lost 5 bases and 7 bases, there was a span of 18 bases. CDR1 and CDR2 (germline): MDHEN, SYDVKM. This CDR3 spans 15 amino acids. Here the CDR3 reads CASSGTERGKQPQHF. CDR3 nucleotide sequence: TGTGCCAGCAGTGGGACGGAGAGGGGGAAACAGCCCCAGCATTTT. The full variable domain, rest sourced from reference TRBV28 and TRBJ1-5, is DVKVTQSSRYLVKRTGEKVFLECVQDMDHENMFWYRQDPGLGLRLIYFSYDVKMKEKGDIPEGYSVSREKKERFSLILESASTNQTSMYLCASSGTERGKQPQHFGDGTRLSIL.

The chain couples TRBV9 to TRBJ1-5, with D possibly TRBD1 on 6 matching bases. Germline-derived CDR1 and CDR2 are SGDLS and YYNGEE. V was pared by 0 bases and J by 6 bases, with 16 bases between. CDR3 length: 16 residues. Here the CDR3 DNA reads TGTGCCAGCAGCGTAGATGCGGGGGGCGAGAGTCAGCCCCAGCATTTT. This codes for CASSVDAGGESQPQHF.

The chain couples TRBV7-2 to TRBJ2-7; a weak D match, TRBD2 (6 bases). The CDR3 length is 12 residues. The V gene lost 2 bases and the J gene lost 9 bases, with 11 bases spanning the gap. Germline V CDR1 and CDR2: SGHTA, FQGNSA. In DNA, the CDR3 is TGTGCCAGCAGCTTACTCGGGAGCCGGCAGTACTTC. This codes for CASSLLGSRQYF. The full variable domain, with the rest looked up from reference TRBV7-2 and TRBJ2-7, is GAGVSQSPSNKVTEKGKDVELRCDPISGHTALYWYRQSLGQGLEFLIYFQGNSAPDKSGLPSDRFSAERTGGSVSTLTIQRTQQEDSAVYLCASSLLGSRQYFGPGTRLTVT.

V usage is TRBV14 and J usage is TRBJ1-3; the D gene is possibly TRBD1 (5 bases). Per the germline V gene, CDR1 is SGHDN and CDR2 is FVKESK. This CDR3 comprises 16 residues. V was cut by 1 base and J by 4 bases, with 14 bases left in between. In DNA, the CDR3 is TGTGCCAGCAGCCAAGGGCAGGGCCAGTTCGGAAACACCATATATTTT. Its translation: CASSQGQGQFGNTIYF.

The chain joins TRBV20-1 to TRBJ2-5; D remains ambiguous. Germline CDR1 DFQATT, CDR2 SNEGSKA (reference sequence). Trimming cost V 2 bases and J 3 bases, with 1 base left between them. The CDR3 length is 10 residues. The CDR3, as DNA: TGCAGTGCTAGAAAAGAGACCCAGTACTTC. This gives the protein CSARKETQYF.

The chain couples TRBV29-1 to TRBJ2-1; D is unclear. The CDR3 length is 13 residues. Germline assignment: CDR1 SQVTM and CDR2 ANQGSEA. The V gene lost 4 bases and the J gene lost 0 bases, with 7 bases spanning the gap. CDR3 in amino acids: CSVVGYSYNEQFF. The CDR3 nucleotides read TGCAGCGTTGTCGGCTACTCCTACAATGAGCAGTTCTTC.

This clone was counted between two and nine times. At the DNA level, this CDR3 is encoded by other sequences in the same sample as well. The rearrangement uses TRBV7-8 and TRBJ1-5; 8 bases map to TRBD1. V shed 4 bases, J shed 7 bases, and the junction held 12 bases outside the gene matches. The CDR3 is 16 residues long. Germline loops: CDR1 SGHVS, CDR2 FQNEAQ. The CDR3 region is CASSSFRTGPGQPQHF. CDR3 DNA: TGTGCCAGCAGCTCTTTCAGGACAGGGCCTGGACAGCCCCAGCATTTT.

This chain links TRBV2 with TRBJ1-2; possible D gene TRBD1, 6 bases. This CDR3 region has 13 residues. Germline values: CDR1 SNHLY, CDR2 FYNNEI. V shed 6 bases and J shed 4 bases, with 12 bases lying between them. CDR3: CASSSQGPYGYTF. The CDR3 DNA sequence: TGTGCCAGCAGCTCACAGGGCCCCTATGGCTACACCTTC.

This clone was detected a few times. The rearrangement uses TRBV28 and TRBJ2-1; 16 bases fit TRBD2. Trimming cost V 4 bases and J 7 bases; bases outside gene matches: 16. The length of the CDR3 is 20 residues. The germline V gene has CDR1 MDHEN and CDR2 SYDVKM. CDR3 sequence: CASSSPYRSGTSGRANEQFF. CDR3 nucleotide sequence: TGTGCCAGCAGTTCCCCTTACCGATCCGGGACTAGCGGGAGGGCGAATGAGCAGTTCTTC.

The V gene is TRBV28, the J gene TRBJ1-4; a weak D match, TRBD1 (6 bases). Trimming pared 3 bases from V and 0 bases from J, leaving 11 bases between. The CDR3 sequence is 16 residues long. Germline loops: CDR1 MDHEN, CDR2 SYDVKM. The CDR3 loop is CASSFPGAATNEKLFF. DNA of the CDR3: TGTGCCAGCAGTTTTCCAGGGGCGGCAACTAATGAAAAACTGTTTTTT.

This chain connects TRBV30 to TRBJ1-2, with D perhaps TRBD1 (6 bases). Per the germline V gene, CDR1 is GTSNPN and CDR2 is SVGIG (reference sequence). Between the trimmed V and J ends, which lost 4 bases and 7 bases, there was a span of 10 bases. The CDR3 spans 11 residues. The CDR3 DNA sequence: TGTGCCTGGACAGGGGCTGGTGGCTACACCTTC. As protein: CAWTGAGGYTF. Filled out from reference TRBV30 and TRBJ1-2, the complete variable domain reads SQTIHQWPATLVQPVGSPLSLECTVEGTSNPNLYWYRQAAGRGLQLLFYSVGIGQISSEVPQNLSASRPQDRQFILSSKKLLLSDSGFYLCAWTGAGGYTFGSGTRLTVV.

V and J are TRBV7-3 and TRBJ2-5; D gene uncertain. Trimming took off 5 bases at V and 4 bases at J, with 11 bases between the two ends. The germline gives CDR1 SGHTA, CDR2 FQGTGA. The CDR3 loop spans 13 amino acids. The CDR3: CASSPPASETQYF. CDR3 nucleotide sequence: TGTGCCAGCAGCCCCCCAGCTTCAGAGACCCAGTACTTC.

This clone was recorded at least ten times. The chain combines TRBV20-1 with TRBJ1-2; D uncertain. This CDR3 is built from 11 residues. Between the trimmed V and J ends, which lost 6 bases and 3 bases, there was a span of 8 bases. The germline gives CDR1 DFQATT, CDR2 SNEGSKA (reference sequence). Here the CDR3 DNA reads TGCAGTGCGTTCTGGGACTATGGCTACACCTTC. Its translation is CSAFWDYGYTF.

This chain uses TRBV5-8 with TRBJ2-3; weak D call: TRBD2 (6 bases). Trimming cost V 4 bases and J 6 bases, with 18 bases left between them. The CDR3 consists of 15 residues. From germline, CDR1 is SGHTS and CDR2 YDEGEE. The CDR3 is CASSRRVGSGDTQYF. The DNA of the CDR3 is TGTGCCAGCAGCCGGCGGGTCGGGAGCGGGGATACGCAGTATTTT.

V gene TRBV7-9 combines with J gene TRBJ1-2; 7 positions match TRBD1. Germline V CDR1 and CDR2: SEHNR, FQNEAQ (reference sequence). The CDR3 spans 15 residues. The ends lost 0 bases at V and 6 bases at J; junction bases unmatched: 7. This chain's CDR3 is CASSLAVRGTDGYTF. The CDR3 DNA follows: TGTGCCAGCAGCTTAGCCGTGCGGGGGACAGATGGCTACACCTTC.

The J gene is TRBJ2-2, the V gene TRBV6-1; the D gene could be TRBD1 or TRBD2 (6 bases each). Germline values: CDR1 MNHNS, CDR2 SASEGT. The CDR3 length is 13 residues. V was clipped by 6 bases and J by 5 bases, with 10 bases between them. The CDR3 loop is CASSEGGTGELFF. DNA of the CDR3: TGTGCCAGCAGCGAGGGGGGTACCGGGGAGCTGTTTTTT.

A note on this clone: This probably arose from a read error, given a far larger clone one base away. Other DNA sequences in the sample encode the same CDR3. This chain links TRBV15 with TRBJ1-1; D may be TRBD1 (5 bases). Trimming pared 0 bases from V and 3 bases from J, leaving 8 bases between. Per germline, CDR1 LNHNV and CDR2 YYDKDF (reference sequence). The CDR3 runs to 14 residues. The CDR3 spells CATSRDLGDTEAFF. In nucleotides, the CDR3 is TGTGCCACCAGCAGAGACCTAGGGGACACTGAAGCTTTCTTT.

J is TRBJ2-1 and V is TRBV5-1, with 11 bases aligning to TRBD2. The CDR3 sequence is 16 residues long. With V trimmed by 3 bases and J by 3 bases, 5 bases remained unmatched. In germline, CDR1 is SGHRS, CDR2 YFSETQ. Written as DNA, the CDR3 is TGCGCCAGCAGCTCCCATAGCGGGAGGGGCTACAATGAGCAGTTCTTC. It encodes CASSSHSGRGYNEQFF.

This clone is a singleton in its sample. The chain has TRBV7-9 and TRBJ2-1, with D possibly called TRBD1 or TRBD2 (6 bases each). Germline lookup yields CDR1 SEHNR and CDR2 FQNEAQ (reference sequence). This CDR3 is 15 amino acids long. Trimming left V 0 bases short and J 7 bases short, with 13 bases between. CDR3 in amino acids: CASSLAAGRGNEQFF. The CDR3 DNA is TGTGCCAGCAGCTTAGCTGCGGGAAGGGGGAATGAGCAGTTCTTC. The full variable domain, rest sourced from reference TRBV7-9 and TRBJ2-1, is DTGVSQNPRHKITKRGQNVTFRCDPISEHNRLYWYRQTLGQGPEFLTYFQNEAQLEKSRLLSDRFSAERPKGSFSTLEIQRTEQGDSAMYLCASSLAAGRGNEQFFGPGTRLTVL.

The rearrangement uses TRBV30 and TRBJ2-7; 7 bases fit TRBD2. Germline lookup yields CDR1 GTSNPN and CDR2 SVGIG (reference sequence). There are 12 residues in the CDR3. The V segment lost 0 bases and the J segment 7 bases; nucleotides outside the gene matches: 3. DNA for the CDR3: TGTGCCTGGAGTGTGACTAGCTGGGAGCAGTACTTC. It yields the protein CAWSVTSWEQYF. The entire variable domain, with the rest obtained from reference TRBV30 and TRBJ2-7, is as follows: SQTIHQWPATLVQPVGSPLSLECTVEGTSNPNLYWYRQAAGRGLQLLFYSVGIGQISSEVPQNLSASRPQDRQFILSSKKLLLSDSGFYLCAWSVTSWEQYFGPGTRLTVT.

The table lists this clone with a count of one. V and J are TRBV11-2 and TRBJ2-7; D assignment may be TRBD1 or TRBD2 (6 bases each). Germline V gene lookup returns CDR1 SGHAT and CDR2 FQNNGV. CDR3 length: 17 amino acids. Between the trimmed V and J ends, which lost 2 bases and 5 bases, there was a span of 22 bases. The CDR3 protein is CASSLFSRSGAPHEQYF. The CDR3 coding sequence is TGTGCCAGCAGCTTATTTTCTAGGTCGGGGGCCCCCCACGAGCAGTACTTC.

The chain's CDR3 is CASSLGMGGGEAEAFF. The CDR3 coding sequence is TGTGCCAGCAGCTTAGGTATGGGAGGGGGCGAGGCTGAAGCTTTCTTT. This sequence joins TRBV11-2 and TRBJ1-1; 7 nucleotides line up with TRBD1. The germline CDR1 and CDR2 sequences are SGHAT and FQNNGV. V was pared by 1 base and J by 6 bases, with 11 bases of the junction left unmatched. The length of the CDR3 is 16 residues.

The J gene is TRBJ2-5, the V gene TRBV19; tentatively, D is TRBD1 or TRBD2 (6 bases each). Germline loops: CDR1 LNHDA, CDR2 SQIVND (reference sequence). V lost 3 bases, J lost 2 bases, and 10 bases lay in between. The CDR3 covers 14 residues. The CDR3 sequence: CASSIGGRQETQYF. The CDR3 nucleotides are TGTGCCAGTAGTATCGGGGGCAGACAAGAGACCCAGTACTTC.

The chain combines TRBV19 with TRBJ2-7, with D uncertain. Trimming left V 8 bases short and J 0 bases short, with 11 bases between. This CDR3 is 13 amino acids long. The germline CDR1 and CDR2 sequences are LNHDA and SQIVND (reference sequence). CDR3 amino acids: CASSDSSSYEQYF. DNA for the CDR3: TGTGCCAGTTCAGATAGCAGCTCCTACGAGCAGTACTTC.